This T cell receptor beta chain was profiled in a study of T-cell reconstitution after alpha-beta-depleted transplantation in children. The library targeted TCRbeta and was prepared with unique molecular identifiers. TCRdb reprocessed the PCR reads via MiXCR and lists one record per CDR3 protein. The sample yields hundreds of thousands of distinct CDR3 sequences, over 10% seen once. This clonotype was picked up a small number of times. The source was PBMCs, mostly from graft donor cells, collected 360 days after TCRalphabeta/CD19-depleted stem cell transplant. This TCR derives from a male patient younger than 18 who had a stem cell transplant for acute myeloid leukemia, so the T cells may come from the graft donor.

The chain's CDR3 is CASSTRQVDSYNSPLHF. CDR3 in DNA: TGTGCCAGCAGTACTAGACAGGTGGACTCCTATAATTCACCCCTCCACTTT. The rearrangement links TRBV27 to TRBJ1-6; D possibly corresponds to TRBD1 (6 bases). There are 17 residues in the CDR3. Germline-derived CDR1 and CDR2 are MNHEY and SMNVEV (reference sequence). Deletions cut 5 bases from V and 0 bases from J, with 14 bases between.